The rows below give T cell receptor beta chains drawn from one sample of a study of T cell responses to AZD1222 COVID-19 vaccine. Assay: immunoSEQ multiplex PCR; the TCRdb copy retains only in-frame clones and omits some. The table includes about 150,000 clones, over 75% detected once. The specimen comprised peripheral blood, sampled on day 0 of AZD1222 vaccination. All receptors derive from an adult in good health. CDR3s include the opening cysteine and the closing phenylalanine or tryptophan. D genes are given only for firm matches. Clone size is not always given. Where it is, it says once, few, many or a class for expanded clones.

size: -; D: TRBD2; J: TRBJ2-1; V: TRBV2; DNA: TGTGCCAGCAGAACCGCTGCGGGGGGGTCCACCTACAATGAGCAGTTCTTC; CDR3: CASRTAAGGSTYNEQFF
size: -; D: -; J: TRBJ2-5; V: TRBV5-6; DNA: TGTGCCAGCAGCTTGGGCCCAGGGAGAGAGACCCAGTACTTC; CDR3: CASSLGPGRETQYF
size: -; D: -; J: TRBJ2-1; V: TRBV11-3; DNA: TGTGCCAGCAGTCCGACACTCTACAATGAGCAGTTCTTC; CDR3: CASSPTLYNEQFF
size: -; D: TRBD1; J: TRBJ1-1; V: TRBV30; DNA: TGTGCCTGGACCGAGTTCACCGGGACAGTCAAATGGAGGAACACTGAAGCTTTCTTT; CDR3: CAWTEFTGTVKWRNTEAFF
size: -; D: TRBD2; J: TRBJ2-1; V: TRBV7-3; DNA: TGTGCCAGCAGCTCGCGGGGGAAGCAGTTCTTC; CDR3: CASSSRGKQFF
size: -; D: TRBD1; J: TRBJ1-5; V: TRBV7-2; DNA: TGTGCCAGCAGCTTAGGACAGGGGTACTATAGCAATCAGCCCCAGCATTTT; CDR3: CASSLGQGYYSNQPQHF
size: few; D: -; J: TRBJ2-5; V: TRBV24-1; DNA: TGTGCCACCGGGGGCGGGAGCGGAGAGACCCAGTACTTC; CDR3: CATGGGSGETQYF
size: -; D: -; J: TRBJ2-7; V: TRBV6-6; DNA: TGTGCCAGCAGTCGATCTAGCCGGGCGCCGGGCGCCCGCTACGAGCAGTACTTC; CDR3: CASSRSSRAPGARYEQYF
size: -; D: -; J: TRBJ1-3; V: TRBV9; DNA: TGTGCCAGCAGTTTCGGCAGTGGGGGCTCTGGAAACACCATATATTTT; CDR3: CASSFGSGGSGNTIYF
size: -; D: -; J: TRBJ2-1; V: TRBV6-5; DNA: TGTGCCAGCATAGGGAGGAGCTTAAGCCACAATGAGCAGTTCTTC; CDR3: CASIGRSLSHNEQFF
size: -; D: TRBD1; J: TRBJ1-1; V: TRBV11-1; DNA: TGTGCCAGCAGCTTAGCGCGGGACAGGGGGGCTTTCTTT; CDR3: CASSLARDRGAFF
size: -; D: -; J: TRBJ1-3; V: TRBV27; DNA: TGTGCCAGCAGTCCAGGGGCATCTGGAAACACCATATATTTT; CDR3: CASSPGASGNTIYF
size: once; D: -; J: TRBJ2-1; V: TRBV7-3; DNA: TGTGCCAGCAGCTCCCCGGGACTCTCCGGTGGGCAGTTCTTC; CDR3: CASSSPGLSGGQFF
size: -; D: TRBD1; J: TRBJ2-2; V: TRBV27; DNA: TGTGCCAGCGGTTTGACAGGGAGGAACACCGGGGAGCTGTTTTTT; CDR3: CASGLTGRNTGELFF
size: -; D: TRBD2; J: TRBJ2-1; V: TRBV11-3; DNA: TGTGCCAGCAACCCGGGGGGGGTCTACAATGAGCAGTTCTTC; CDR3: CASNPGGVYNEQFF
size: few; D: TRBD2; J: TRBJ2-3; V: TRBV6-4; DNA: TGTGCCAGCAGTGAAACGACTAGCGGGGGATGGGATACGCAGTATTTT; CDR3: CASSETTSGGWDTQYF
size: -; D: TRBD1; J: TRBJ1-5; V: TRBV4-1; DNA: TGCGCCAGTTCGGTTTTGGACAGGGGCAATCAGCCCCAGCATTTT; CDR3: CASSVLDRGNQPQHF
size: -; D: -; J: TRBJ2-2; V: TRBV4-3; DNA: TGCGCCAGCAGCCAAGAAGGGGTGAAGGCCGGGGAGCTGTTTTTT; CDR3: CASSQEGVKAGELFF
size: -; D: -; J: TRBJ1-2; V: TRBV21-1; DNA: TGTGCCAGCAGCAAATTCGCGGGGGAGTTAGCGCCTCCCAGCCATACATTATTCTATGGCTACACCTTC; CDR3: CASSKFAGELAPPSHTLFYGYTF
size: -; D: TRBD2; J: TRBJ2-7; V: TRBV19; DNA: TGTGCCAGTACCAAGACTAGCGGGGGGTCCTACGAGCAGTACTTC; CDR3: CASTKTSGGSYEQYF
size: once; D: -; J: TRBJ2-1; V: TRBV6-5; DNA: TGTGCCAGCAGTTACTCACGGGGTTCGAATGAGCAGTTCTTC; CDR3: CASSYSRGSNEQFF
size: -; D: -; J: TRBJ1-1; V: TRBV20-1; DNA: TGCAGTGCTAACCAGAACCCTGAAGCTTTCTTT; CDR3: CSANQNPEAFF
size: -; D: -; J: TRBJ1-5; V: TRBV30; DNA: TGTGCCTGGAGTAGGGCTAATCAGCCCCAGCATTTT; CDR3: CAWSRANQPQHF
size: -; D: TRBD2; J: TRBJ2-3; V: TRBV9; DNA: TGTGCCAGCAGCGTAGCTCTGACTAGCGCCACAGATACGCAGTATTTT; CDR3: CASSVALTSATDTQYF